Listed below are T cell receptor beta chains from one sample, sequenced in a study of cytomegalovirus exposure and HLA in healthy donors. The method was immunoSEQ multiplex PCR; TCRdb's version includes in-frame clones alone and lacks a portion of them. The table lists about 160,000 clones, about 64% of them singletons, with approximately 7% in the top ten. Material: PBMCs. These TCRs come from a woman aged 60 to 75 in good health and CMV-seropositive. The CDR3 runs from the conserved cysteine through the conserved F or W. D genes are given only for firm matches. Size tells how often a clone was seen (once, few, many) or the class of an expanded clone, and some rows leave it out.

J	V	size	D	CDR3	DNA
TRBJ1-1	TRBV6-1	few	-	CASSEATRDKNTEAFF	TGTGCCAGCAGTGAAGCGACCCGGGATAAGAACACTGAAGCTTTCTTT
TRBJ1-1	TRBV5-1	-	-	CASSLLAGKMNTEAFF	TGCGCCAGCAGCCTTCTGGCGGGGAAGATGAACACTGAAGCTTTCTTT
TRBJ1-4	TRBV9	few	TRBD1	CASSVGTGGNEKLFF	TGTGCCAGCAGCGTAGGGACAGGCGGTAATGAAAAACTGTTTTTT
TRBJ1-2	TRBV7-2	-	-	CASSPQSYYGYTF	TGTGCCAGCAGCCCCCAAAGCTATTATGGCTACACCTTC
TRBJ1-2	TRBV11-2	few	-	CASSLDSQGRYYGYTF	TGTGCCAGCAGCTTAGACTCTCAGGGGCGGTACTATGGCTACACCTTC
TRBJ2-7	TRBV6-5	few	-	CASSPFGGVSYEQYF	TGTGCCAGCAGCCCCTTTGGCGGAGTTTCCTACGAGCAGTACTTC
TRBJ2-5	TRBV5-5	few	-	CASSFQGQETQYF	TGTGCCAGCAGCTTCCAGGGCCAAGAGACCCAGTACTTC
TRBJ2-5	TRBV10-3	few	-	CAISEGSPGLGETQYF	TGTGCCATCAGTGAGGGGTCCCCGGGACTGGGGGAGACCCAGTACTTC
TRBJ1-5	TRBV25-1	-	-	CASSERSGGPQHF	TGTGCCAGCAGTGAACGAAGCGGCGGTCCCCAGCATTTT
TRBJ1-1	TRBV7-2	few	TRBD1	CASSIQTGENTEAFF	TGTGCCAGCAGCATACAGACAGGGGAGAACACTGAAGCTTTCTTT
TRBJ1-1	TRBV2	-	-	CASSESVNTEAFF	TGTGCCAGCAGTGAATCCGTGAACACTGAAGCTTTCTTT
TRBJ2-7	TRBV6-5	-	TRBD1	CASRSYRGYEQYF	TGTGCCAGCAGGTCCTACAGGGGCTACGAGCAGTACTTC
TRBJ1-1	TRBV18	-	-	CASSPGEGAFF	TGTGCCAGCTCACCAGGGGAGGGGGCTTTCTTT
TRBJ1-1	TRBV11-2	-	-	CASRRGGGGTEAFF	TGTGCCAGCAGGAGGGGAGGGGGAGGGACTGAAGCTTTCTTT
TRBJ2-3	TRBV4-1	-	-	CASSQVGEDTQYF	TGCGCCAGCAGCCAAGTAGGGGAAGATACGCAGTATTTT
TRBJ1-5	TRBV7-2	few	TRBD1	CASSLESQGTALTRPQHF	TGTGCCAGCAGCTTAGAGTCTCAGGGGACAGCACTGACGAGGCCCCAGCATTTT
TRBJ2-7	TRBV6-5	few	-	CASSRTGHHSYEQYF	TGTGCCAGCAGCCGAACAGGACACCACTCCTACGAGCAGTACTTC
TRBJ1-3	TRBV5-6	-	TRBD1	CASSLAGQGAGNTIYF	TGTGCCAGCAGCTTGGCCGGACAGGGGGCTGGAAACACCATATATTTT
TRBJ1-4	TRBV6-5	-	TRBD1	CASSSGGATNEKLFF	TGTGCCAGCAGTTCAGGGGGTGCCACTAATGAAAAACTGTTTTTT
TRBJ2-7	TRBV18	few	-	CASSSTTLGVAAAYEQYF	TGTGCCAGCTCATCTACAACATTGGGAGTAGCGGCCGCCTACGAGCAGTACTTC
TRBJ2-1	TRBV7-2	once	TRBD1	CASSLETGREQFF	TGTGCCAGCAGCTTAGAGACAGGGCGGGAGCAGTTCTTC
TRBJ2-1	TRBV10-3	-	-	CAISESDGGAYNEQFF	TGTGCCATCAGTGAGTCGGATGGAGGAGCCTACAATGAGCAGTTCTTC
TRBJ2-1	TRBV7-2	-	TRBD1	CASSGTGTYEQFF	TGTGCCAGCTCCGGGACAGGTACCTATGAGCAGTTCTTC
TRBJ2-1	TRBV15	-	-	CATSRDIRDTPIGNEQFF	TGTGCCACCAGCAGAGATATTCGAGACACCCCAATTGGCAATGAGCAGTTCTTC
TRBJ2-2	TRBV5-6	-	TRBD1	CASSWDRTGELFF	TGTGCCAGCAGCTGGGACAGAACCGGGGAGCTGTTTTTT
TRBJ2-7	TRBV5-5	few	TRBD2	CASSLGPSGSYYEQYF	TGTGCCAGCAGCTTGGGGCCTAGCGGGAGTTATTACGAGCAGTACTTC